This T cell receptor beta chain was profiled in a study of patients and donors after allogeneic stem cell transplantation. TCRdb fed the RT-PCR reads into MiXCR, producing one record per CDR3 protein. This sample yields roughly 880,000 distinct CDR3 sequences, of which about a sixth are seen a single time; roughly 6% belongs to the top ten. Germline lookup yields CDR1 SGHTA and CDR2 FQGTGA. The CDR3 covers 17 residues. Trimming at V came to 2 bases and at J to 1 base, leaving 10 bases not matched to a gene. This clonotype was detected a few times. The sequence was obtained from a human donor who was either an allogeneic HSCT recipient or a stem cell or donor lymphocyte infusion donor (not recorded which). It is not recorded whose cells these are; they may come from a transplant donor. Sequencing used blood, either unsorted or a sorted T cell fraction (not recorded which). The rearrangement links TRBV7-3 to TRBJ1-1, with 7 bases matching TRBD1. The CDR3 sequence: CASSLFGGGQKNTEAFF. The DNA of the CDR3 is TGTGCCAGCAGCTTATTTGGCGGGGGACAGAAGAACACTGAAGCTTTCTTT.